These 2 T cell receptor beta chains were sequenced from one sample in a study of blood T cell repertoires in COVID-19. Measured with immunoSEQ multiplex PCR; TCRdb has only the in-frame clones, and not every one. The sample has 160,000 or so clones; around 82% are singletons. Sequencing was performed on PBMCs or T cells enriched from blood (not recorded which). The receptors stem from a man aged 55 to 70 who had recovered from COVID-19.

Here the CDR3 reads CASTPDRVNYGYTF. CDR3 nucleotides: TGTGCCAGCACCCCGGACAGGGTCAACTATGGCTACACCTTC. The J gene is TRBJ1-2, the V gene TRBV2, with 8 bases identical to TRBD1. V gave up 7 bases and J gave up 2 bases; unmatched junction bases: 6. Germline assignment: CDR1 SNHLY and CDR2 FYNNEI. The CDR3 contains 14 residues.

J is TRBJ2-5 and V is TRBV7-2, with TRBD1 matching 9 bases. V shed 1 base, J shed 1 base, and the junction held 1 base outside the gene matches. The CDR3 length is 15 residues. Germline loops: CDR1 SGHTA, CDR2 FQGNSA. DNA for the CDR3: TGTGCCAGCAGCTTAGTGACAGGGGGCCAAGAGACCCAGTACTTC. Its translation is CASSLVTGGQETQYF.